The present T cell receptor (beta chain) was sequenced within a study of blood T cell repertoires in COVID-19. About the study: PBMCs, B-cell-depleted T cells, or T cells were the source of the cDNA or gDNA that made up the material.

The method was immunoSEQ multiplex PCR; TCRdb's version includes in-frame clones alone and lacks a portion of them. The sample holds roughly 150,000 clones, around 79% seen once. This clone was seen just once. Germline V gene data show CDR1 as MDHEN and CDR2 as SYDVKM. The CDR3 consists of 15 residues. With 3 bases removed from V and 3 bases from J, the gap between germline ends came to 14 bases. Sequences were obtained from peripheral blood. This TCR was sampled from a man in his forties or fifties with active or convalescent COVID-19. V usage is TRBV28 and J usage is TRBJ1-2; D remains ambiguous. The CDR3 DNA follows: TGTGCCAGCAGTTTGAGGCGGCTAAGAGACTATGGCTACACCTTC. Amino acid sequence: CASSLRRLRDYGYTF.